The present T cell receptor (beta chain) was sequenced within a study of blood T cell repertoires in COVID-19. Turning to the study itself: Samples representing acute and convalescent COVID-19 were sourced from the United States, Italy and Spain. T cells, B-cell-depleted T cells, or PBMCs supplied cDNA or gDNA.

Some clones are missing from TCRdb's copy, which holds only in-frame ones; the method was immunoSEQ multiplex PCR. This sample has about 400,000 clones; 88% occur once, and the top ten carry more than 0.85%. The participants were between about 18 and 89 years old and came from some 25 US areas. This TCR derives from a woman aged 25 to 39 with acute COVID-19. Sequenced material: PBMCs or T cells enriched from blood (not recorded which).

CDR3 sequence (DNA): TGTGCCAGCAGCTTAGACAGTGAAGCTTTCTTT. Its translation is CASSLDSEAFF. V gene TRBV11-1 combines with J gene TRBJ1-1, with D unclear. CDR1 is SGHAT, CDR2 FQDESV, per germline (reference sequence). The CDR3 contains 11 residues. Trimming left V 1 base short and J 7 bases short, with 4 bases between.